This is a list of T cell receptor beta chains from one sample in a study of beta chain features in type 1 diabetes. Method: immunoSEQ multiplex PCR; TCRdb's copy keeps in-frame clones and lacks some. The sample lists hundreds of thousands of clones, about an eighth occurring once. Sequenced material: naive CD4+ T cells from blood. The receptors were sampled from a young man with type 1 diabetes. CDR3s include the opening cysteine and the closing phenylalanine or tryptophan. The D gene is left open where the match is weak. Only some rows state a clone size, as once, few, many or a class for expanded clones.

CDR3 DNA	CDR3 protein	clone size	V gene	J gene	D gene
TGTGCCAGCAGCTTAGGGAGCACCGGACTAGGGGATACGCAGTATTTT	CASSLGSTGLGDTQYF	-	TRBV7-2	TRBJ2-3	TRBD2
TGTGCCAGCAGCATGGACGGGACAGGGGTTCACGAGCAGTACTTC	CASSMDGTGVHEQYF	few	TRBV21-1	TRBJ2-7	-
TGTGCCAGCAGCTTAGCTTCTGGGCCCAGCACAGATACGCAGTATTTT	CASSLASGPSTDTQYF	-	TRBV7-9	TRBJ2-3	-
TGTGCCAGTAGTTGGAACACTGAAGCTTTCTTT	CASSWNTEAFF	-	TRBV19	TRBJ1-1	-
TGTGCCAGCAGCCGACAGGGGTACGCCGGGGAGCTGTTTTTT	CASSRQGYAGELFF	few	TRBV6-1	TRBJ2-2	TRBD1
TGTGCCAGCAGCCCCCCCGCGGCAGATACGCAGTATTTT	CASSPPAADTQYF	-	TRBV6-6	TRBJ2-3	-
TGTGCTAGTGGTTTGAACAGGGGGCTTGAAGCTTTCTTT	CASGLNRGLEAFF	few	TRBV12-5	TRBJ1-1	TRBD1
TGTGCCAGCAGTGAATCCAGGGGGCAGGGTGAAAAACTGTTTTTT	CASSESRGQGEKLFF	few	TRBV25-1	TRBJ1-4	TRBD1
TGCGCCAGCAGCCTCGACAGGGCGAACACCGGGGAGCTGTTTTTT	CASSLDRANTGELFF	few	TRBV5-1	TRBJ2-2	TRBD1
TGTGCCAGCAGCCCAGGGGTAGAGGGTCAGCCCCAGCATTTT	CASSPGVEGQPQHF	-	TRBV5-6	TRBJ1-5	-
TGCGCCAGCAGGAGAGCGGGGGAAGAGACCCAGTACTTC	CASRRAGEETQYF	few	TRBV10-2	TRBJ2-5	TRBD2
TGTGCCAGTAAGAAGACCGGCACAGTGGGTCTCTACGAGCAGTACTTC	CASKKTGTVGLYEQYF	-	TRBV19	TRBJ2-7	-
TGCGCCAGCAGCCCGAACCGTCTCTCTGGAAACACCATATATTTT	CASSPNRLSGNTIYF	-	TRBV4-1	TRBJ1-3	-
TGTGCCAGCAGTCCGGGACAGGGGTCGGAGGGCTACACCTTC	CASSPGQGSEGYTF	-	TRBV6-5	TRBJ1-2	TRBD1
TGTGCCAGCAGCTTAGTCGGGAAATCCTACGAGCAGTACTTC	CASSLVGKSYEQYF	-	TRBV5-6	TRBJ2-7	-
TGTGCCAGCAGTTCTCCCCTCGGACTGACGGGGGATGGCTACACCTTC	CASSSPLGLTGDGYTF	few	TRBV27	TRBJ1-2	-
TGTGCCAGCAGCCGTACAGGGGCTGACAATTCACCCCTCCACTTT	CASSRTGADNSPLHF	-	TRBV11-1	TRBJ1-6	TRBD1